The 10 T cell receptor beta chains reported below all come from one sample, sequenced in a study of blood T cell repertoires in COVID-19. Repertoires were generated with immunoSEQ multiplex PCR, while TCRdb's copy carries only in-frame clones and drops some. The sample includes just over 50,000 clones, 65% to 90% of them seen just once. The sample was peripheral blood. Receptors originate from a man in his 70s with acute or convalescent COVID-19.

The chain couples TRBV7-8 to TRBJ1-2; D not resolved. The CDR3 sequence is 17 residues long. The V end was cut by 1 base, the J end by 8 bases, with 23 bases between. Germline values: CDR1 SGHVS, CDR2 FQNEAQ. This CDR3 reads CASSLDIVRVVGEGYTF. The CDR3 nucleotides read TGTGCCAGCAGCTTAGACATAGTTCGGGTTGTAGGTGAGGGCTACACCTTC.

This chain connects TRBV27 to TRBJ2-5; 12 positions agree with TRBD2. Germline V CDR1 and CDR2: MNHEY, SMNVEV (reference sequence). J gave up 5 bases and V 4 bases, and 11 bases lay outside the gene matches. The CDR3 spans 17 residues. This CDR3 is CASSSYPTTSGSETQYF. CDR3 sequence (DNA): TGTGCCAGCAGTTCATATCCGACGACTAGCGGGAGTGAGACCCAGTACTTC.

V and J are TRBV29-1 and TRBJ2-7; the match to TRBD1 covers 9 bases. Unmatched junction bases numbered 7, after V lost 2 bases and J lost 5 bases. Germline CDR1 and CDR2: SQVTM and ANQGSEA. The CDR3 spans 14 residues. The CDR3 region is CSVEKDRGTNEQYF. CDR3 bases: TGCAGCGTTGAAAAGGACAGGGGTACCAACGAGCAGTACTTC.

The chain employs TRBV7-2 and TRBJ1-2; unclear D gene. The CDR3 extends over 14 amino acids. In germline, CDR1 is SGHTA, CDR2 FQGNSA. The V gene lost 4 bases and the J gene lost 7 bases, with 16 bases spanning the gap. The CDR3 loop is CASSSHPSGSGYTF. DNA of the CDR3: TGTGCCAGCAGCTCCCACCCTTCGGGGAGTGGCTACACCTTC.

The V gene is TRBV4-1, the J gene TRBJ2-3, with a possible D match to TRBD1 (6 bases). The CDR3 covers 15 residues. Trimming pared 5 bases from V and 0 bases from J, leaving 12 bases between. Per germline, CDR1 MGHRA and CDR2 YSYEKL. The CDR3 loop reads CASSYREQSTDTQYF. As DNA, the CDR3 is TGCGCCAGCAGCTACAGGGAACAAAGCACAGATACGCAGTATTTT.

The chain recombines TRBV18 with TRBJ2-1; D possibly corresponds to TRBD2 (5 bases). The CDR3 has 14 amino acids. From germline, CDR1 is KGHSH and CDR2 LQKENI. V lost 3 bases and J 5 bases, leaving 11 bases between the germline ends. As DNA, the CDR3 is TGTGCCAGCTCACCCTCGGGGTCGCACAATGAGCAGTTCTTC. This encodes CASSPSGSHNEQFF.

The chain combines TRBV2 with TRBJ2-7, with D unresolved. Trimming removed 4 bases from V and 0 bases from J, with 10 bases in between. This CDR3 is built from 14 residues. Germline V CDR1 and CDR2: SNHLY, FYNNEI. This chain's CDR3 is CASSVRSLSYEQYF. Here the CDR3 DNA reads TGTGCCAGCAGTGTACGGTCCCTCTCCTACGAGCAGTACTTC.

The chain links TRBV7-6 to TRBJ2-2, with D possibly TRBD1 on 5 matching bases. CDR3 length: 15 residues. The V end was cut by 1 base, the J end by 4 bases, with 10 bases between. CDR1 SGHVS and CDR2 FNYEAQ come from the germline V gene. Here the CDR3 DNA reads TGTGCCAGCAGCTTAGAACACCAGGGCACCGGGGAGCTGTTTTTT. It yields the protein CASSLEHQGTGELFF.

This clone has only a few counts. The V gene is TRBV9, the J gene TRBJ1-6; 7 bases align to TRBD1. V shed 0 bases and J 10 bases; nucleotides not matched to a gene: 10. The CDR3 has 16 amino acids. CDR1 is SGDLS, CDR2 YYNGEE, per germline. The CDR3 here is CASSVAEGQTQSPLHF. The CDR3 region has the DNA TGTGCCAGCAGCGTAGCTGAGGGACAGACCCAATCACCCCTCCACTTT. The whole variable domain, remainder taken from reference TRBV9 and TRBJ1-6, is DSGVTQTPKHLITATGQRVTLRCSPRSGDLSVYWYQQSLDQGLQFLIQYYNGEERAKGNILERFSAQQFPDLHSELNLSSLELGDSALYFCASSVAEGQTQSPLHFGNGTRLTVT.

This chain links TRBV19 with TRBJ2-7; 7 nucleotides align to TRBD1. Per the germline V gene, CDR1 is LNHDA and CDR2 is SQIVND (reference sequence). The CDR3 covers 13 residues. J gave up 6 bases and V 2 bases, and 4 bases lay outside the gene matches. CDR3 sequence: CASSITGAGEQYV. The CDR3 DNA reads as TGTGCCAGTAGTATAACAGGGGCGGGCGAGCAGTACGTC.